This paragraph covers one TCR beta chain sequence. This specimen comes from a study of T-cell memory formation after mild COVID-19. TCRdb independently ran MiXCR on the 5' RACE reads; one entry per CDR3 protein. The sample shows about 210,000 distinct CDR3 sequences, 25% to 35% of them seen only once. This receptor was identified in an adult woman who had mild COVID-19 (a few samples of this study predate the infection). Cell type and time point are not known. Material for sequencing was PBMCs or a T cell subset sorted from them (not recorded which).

The CDR3: CASSRHAQKTGKAFF. The CDR3 bases are TGTGCCAGCAGTCGTCATGCCCAAAAGACAGGGAAAGCTTTCTTT. The gene calls are TRBV12-3 or TRBV12-4 and TRBJ1-1; 7 bases are a match to TRBD1. V lost 5 bases and J lost 9; bases outside the gene matches: 15. The CDR3 runs 15 residues.